One sample yielded the 2 T cell receptor beta chains listed below, sequenced in a study of tumour-infiltrating T cells in Burkitt lymphoma (dated by TCRdb to the early 2020s). Library preparation employed the immunoSEQ multiplex PCR assay. Not all clones reach the TCRdb copy of this immuneACCESS table, which keeps in-frame sequences only. Checked studies attribute under half of the gap to unresolved V genes and leave the rest unexplained. This sample lists around 1,500 clones; roughly an eighth were detected once. Around 18% of the sample is taken by the ten largest. Sequenced material: tumor tissue. These receptors all stem from a human donor with Burkitt lymphoma.

The table lists this clone with a few counts. The V gene is TRBV7-9, the J gene TRBJ2-3; tentative D call: TRBD1 (6 bases). This CDR3 comprises 13 residues. Trimming took 6 bases from V and 2 from J, leaving 9 bases between them. CDR1 and CDR2 from the germline V gene are SEHNR and FQNEAQ (reference sequence). The CDR3 DNA sequence: TGTGCCAGCAGTGGGACATCCACAGATACGCAGTATTTT. The encoded protein is CASSGTSTDTQYF.

V gene TRBV10-1 combines with J gene TRBJ2-3, with 11 bases matching TRBD1. This CDR3 spans 13 amino acids. V lost 10 bases to trimming and J lost 2 bases; unmatched junction nucleotides: 2. Germline V gene data show CDR1 as WNHNN and CDR2 as SYGVQD (reference sequence). The CDR3 DNA reads as TGCGCCACGGGACAGGGGGACACAGATACGCAGTATTTT. Translated: CATGQGDTDTQYF.